One sample yielded the 9 T cell receptor beta chains listed below, sequenced in a study of blood T cells in healthy people across ages. A second roughly 7 to 12 cycle PCR used barcoded and J-beta primers. TCRdb reprocessed the 5' RACE reads via MiXCR and lists one record per CDR3 protein. The profile covers approximately 790,000 distinct CDR3 sequences, with roughly 60% appearing a single time and roughly a quarter taken by the ten largest. Sequenced input: blood. The source of these receptors is a man younger than 40 in good health.

The chain employs TRBV14 and TRBJ2-1; D is perhaps TRBD1 (5 bases). CDR1 and CDR2 from the germline V gene are SGHDN and FVKESK. V lost 3 bases to trimming and J lost 9 bases, with 9 bases between them. The CDR3 has 12 residues. CDR3 nucleotide sequence: TGTGCCAGCAGCCAGAGCAGGGTTGAGCAGTTCTTC. Translating gives CASSQSRVEQFF.

This clonotype was found a few times. The chain joins TRBV29-1 to TRBJ2-7; tentatively, D is TRBD1 (6 bases). There are 13 residues in the CDR3. Trimming removed 5 bases from V and 1 base from J, with 12 bases in between. In germline, CDR1 is SQVTM, CDR2 ANQGSEA. CDR3 DNA sequence: TGCAGCGTTTTTCCGACAGGATCCTACGAGCAGTACTTC. Translation gives CSVFPTGSYEQYF.

The V and J genes are TRBV16 and TRBJ1-6, with 8 bases that match TRBD1. This CDR3 has 16 amino acids. Germline-derived CDR1 and CDR2 are KGHSY and FQNENV. The trim removed 2 bases at V and 7 bases at J, leaving 7 bases unmatched. CDR3 nucleotides: TGTGCCAGCAGCCAAATGGGGAGACAGGGGAATTCACCCCTCCACTTT. Translating it yields CASSQMGRQGNSPLHF.

The chain couples TRBV6-1 to TRBJ1-5; D is possibly TRBD1 (6 bases). The V gene's germline CDR1 is MNHNS and CDR2 SASEGT. The CDR3 has 16 amino acids. V lost 6 bases, J lost 3 bases, and 18 bases lay in between. DNA of the CDR3: TGTGCCAGCAGGAAGGGGAGAGGGGGGGACAATCAGCCCCAGCATTTT. Protein: CASRKGRGGDNQPQHF.

The V and J genes are TRBV21-1 and TRBJ2-1; TRBD1 is the table's D call and was not checked against the DNA. TRBV21-1 counts as a pseudogene. The CDR3 loop spans 16 amino acids. Here the CDR3 DNA reads TGTGCCAGCAGCAAAGTTGGGGCCCCCTGGTACAATGAGCAGTTCTTC. It encodes CASSKVGAPWYNEQFF.

This chain connects TRBV27 to TRBJ2-7, with D maybe TRBD2 (6 bases). The V gene's germline CDR1 is MNHEY and CDR2 SMNVEV (reference sequence). This CDR3 is built from 16 residues. With 4 bases removed from V and 2 bases from J, the gap between germline ends came to 18 bases. Written as DNA, the CDR3 is TGTGCCAGCAGTTCGGGTATGGAAGCGGGTACCTACGAGCAGTACTTC. Its translation is CASSSGMEAGTYEQYF.

The rearrangement links TRBV7-2 to TRBJ2-7; weak D call: TRBD1 (5 bases). Germline CDR1 reads SGHTA; CDR2 reads FQGNSA. V was clipped by 0 bases and J by 3 bases, with 12 bases between them. The CDR3 is 15 residues long. Here the CDR3 reads CASSLAVGRLYEQYF. CDR3 bases: TGTGCCAGCAGCTTAGCAGTGGGGCGCCTCTACGAGCAGTACTTC.

V usage is TRBV30 and J usage is TRBJ1-4; maybe TRBD1 (5 bases). The CDR3 covers 14 residues. The germline V gene encodes CDR1 GTSNPN and CDR2 SVGIG (reference sequence). V lost 5 bases to trimming and J lost 6 bases, with 16 bases between them. CDR3 in DNA: TGTGCCTGGGGCCCGGGAGGGGCCGATGAAAAACTGTTTTTT. This encodes CAWGPGGADEKLFF.

There are a few counts of this clonotype. The rearrangement links TRBV5-1 to TRBJ2-7; TRBD1 is a possible D gene (5 bases). The ends were cut back, 0 bases at V and 2 bases at J, with 9 bases in the middle. Germline V gives CDR1 SGHRS, CDR2 YFSETQ. The CDR3 loop spans 14 amino acids. CDR3 in amino acids: CASSLVDNTYEQYF. CDR3 bases: TGCGCCAGCAGCTTGGTGGACAATACCTACGAGCAGTACTTC. The full variable domain, with the rest looked up from reference TRBV5-1 and TRBJ2-7, is KAGVTQTPRYLIKTRGQQVTLSCSPISGHRSVSWYQQTPGQGLQFLFEYFSETQRNKGNFPGRFSGRQFSNSRSEMNVSTLELGDSALYLCASSLVDNTYEQYFGPGTRLTVT.